Below, one T cell receptor (beta chain) is given with its context. Its specificity is not known. The sample belongs to a study of T cell responses to AZD1222 COVID-19 vaccine. Study outcomes and limitations: Researchers took repertoire samples only after the peak T cell response had come. The donor cohort was predominantly white British with a female majority, and clonal diversity may have been underestimated. Just six AZD1222 recipients were seropositive at baseline.

This CDR3 has 13 residues. Trimming removed 9 bases from V and 3 bases from J, with 13 bases in between. Some clones are missing from TCRdb's copy, which holds only in-frame ones; the method was immunoSEQ multiplex PCR. The table lists 150,000 to 250,000 clones, around 93% of them singletons. V is TRBV12-3 or TRBV12-4 and J is TRBJ2-3; weak D call: TRBD2 (6 bases). The material was peripheral blood, obtained 28 days after the second AZD1222 dose. The TCR comes from an adult who received the AZD1222 COVID-19 vaccine. The CDR3, as DNA: TGTGCCAGTTGGTCGGGGGTGACAGATACGCAGTATTTT. The encoded protein is CASWSGVTDTQYF.